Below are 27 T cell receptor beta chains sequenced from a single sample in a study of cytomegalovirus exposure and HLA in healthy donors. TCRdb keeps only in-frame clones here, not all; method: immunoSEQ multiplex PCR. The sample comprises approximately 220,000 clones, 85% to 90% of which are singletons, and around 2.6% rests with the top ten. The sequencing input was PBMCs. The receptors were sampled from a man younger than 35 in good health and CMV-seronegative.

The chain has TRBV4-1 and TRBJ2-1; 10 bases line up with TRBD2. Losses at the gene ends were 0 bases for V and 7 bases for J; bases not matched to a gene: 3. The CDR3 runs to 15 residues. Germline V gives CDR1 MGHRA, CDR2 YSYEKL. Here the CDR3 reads CASSQEAGGLNEQFF. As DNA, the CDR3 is TGCGCCAGCAGCCAAGAAGCGGGAGGGCTGAATGAGCAGTTCTTC.

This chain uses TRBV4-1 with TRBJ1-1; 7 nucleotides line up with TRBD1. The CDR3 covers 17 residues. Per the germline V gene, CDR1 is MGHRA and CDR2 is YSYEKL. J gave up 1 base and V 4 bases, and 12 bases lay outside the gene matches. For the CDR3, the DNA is TGCGCCAGCAGCCCGACGACAGGGACCCTAGAGAACACTGAAGCTTTCTTT. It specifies CASSPTTGTLENTEAFF.

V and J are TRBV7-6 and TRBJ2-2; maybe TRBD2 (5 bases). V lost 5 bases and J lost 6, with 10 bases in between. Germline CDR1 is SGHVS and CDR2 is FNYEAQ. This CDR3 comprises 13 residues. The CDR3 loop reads CASSPSPSGELFF. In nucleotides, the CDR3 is TGTGCCAGCAGCCCTAGCCCCTCCGGGGAGCTGTTTTTT.

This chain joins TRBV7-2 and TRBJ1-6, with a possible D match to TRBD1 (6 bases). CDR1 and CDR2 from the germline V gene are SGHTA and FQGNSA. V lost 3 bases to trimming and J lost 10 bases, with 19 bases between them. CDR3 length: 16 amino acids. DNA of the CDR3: TGTGCCAGCAGCTTCGCGACAGGTACAGGGAGATCACCCCTCCACTTT. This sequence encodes CASSFATGTGRSPLHF.

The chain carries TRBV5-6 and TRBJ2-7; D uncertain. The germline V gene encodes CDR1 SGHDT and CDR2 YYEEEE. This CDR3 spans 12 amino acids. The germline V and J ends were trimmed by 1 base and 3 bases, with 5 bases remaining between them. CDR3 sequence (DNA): TGTGCCAGCAGCTTGCGGTTCTACGAGCAGTACTTC. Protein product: CASSLRFYEQYF.

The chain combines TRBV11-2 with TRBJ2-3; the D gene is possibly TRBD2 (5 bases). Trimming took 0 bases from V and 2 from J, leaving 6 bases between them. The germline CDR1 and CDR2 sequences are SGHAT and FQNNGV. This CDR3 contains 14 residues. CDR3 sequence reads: CASSLELVTDTQYF. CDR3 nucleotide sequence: TGTGCCAGCAGCTTAGAACTAGTCACAGATACGCAGTATTTT.

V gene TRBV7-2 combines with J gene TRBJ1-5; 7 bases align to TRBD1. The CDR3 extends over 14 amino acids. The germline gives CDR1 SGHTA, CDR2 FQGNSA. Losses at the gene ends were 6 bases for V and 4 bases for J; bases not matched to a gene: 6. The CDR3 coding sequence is TGTGCCAGCAGTCGGACAGGAGGAAATCAGCCCCAGCATTTT. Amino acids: CASSRTGGNQPQHF. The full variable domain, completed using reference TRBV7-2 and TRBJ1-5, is GAGVSQSPSNKVTEKGKDVELRCDPISGHTALYWYRQSLGQGLEFLIYFQGNSAPDKSGLPSDRFSAERTGGSVSTLTIQRTQQEDSAVYLCASSRTGGNQPQHFGDGTRLSIL.

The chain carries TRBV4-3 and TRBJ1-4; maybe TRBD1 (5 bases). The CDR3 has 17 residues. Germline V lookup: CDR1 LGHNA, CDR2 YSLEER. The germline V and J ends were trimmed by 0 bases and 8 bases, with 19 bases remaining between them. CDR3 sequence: CASSQDRAGFYAEKLFF. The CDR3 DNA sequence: TGCGCCAGCAGCCAAGATCGCGCAGGGTTTTATGCGGAAAAACTGTTTTTT.

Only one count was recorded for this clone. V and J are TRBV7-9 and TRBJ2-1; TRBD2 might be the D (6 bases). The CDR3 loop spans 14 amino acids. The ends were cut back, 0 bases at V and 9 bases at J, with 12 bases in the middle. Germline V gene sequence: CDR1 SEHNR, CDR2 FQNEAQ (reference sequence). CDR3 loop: CASSLALGGSEQFF. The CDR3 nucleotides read TGTGCCAGCAGCTTAGCTCTCGGGGGTTCTGAGCAGTTCTTC.

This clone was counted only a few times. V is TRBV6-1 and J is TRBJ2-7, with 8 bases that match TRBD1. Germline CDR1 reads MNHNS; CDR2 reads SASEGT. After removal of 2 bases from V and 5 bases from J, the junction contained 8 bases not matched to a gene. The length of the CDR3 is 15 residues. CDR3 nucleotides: TGTGCCAGCAGTGAACTTATCTACAGGGGGAACGAGCAGTACTTC. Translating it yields CASSELIYRGNEQYF.

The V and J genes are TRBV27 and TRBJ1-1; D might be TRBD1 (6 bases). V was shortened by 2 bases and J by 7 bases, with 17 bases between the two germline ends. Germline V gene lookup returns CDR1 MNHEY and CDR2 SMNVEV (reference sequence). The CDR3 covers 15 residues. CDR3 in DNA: TGTGCCAGCAGTTTAACGACGAAAAGGACAGATGAAGCTTTCTTT. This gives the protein CASSLTTKRTDEAFF.

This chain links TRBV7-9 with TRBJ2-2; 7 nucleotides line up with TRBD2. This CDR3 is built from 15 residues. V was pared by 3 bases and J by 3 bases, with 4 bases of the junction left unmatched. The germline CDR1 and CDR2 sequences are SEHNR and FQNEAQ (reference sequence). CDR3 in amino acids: CASSFLGGDTGELFF. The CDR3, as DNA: TGTGCCAGCAGCTTCCTTGGGGGGGACACCGGGGAGCTGTTTTTT.

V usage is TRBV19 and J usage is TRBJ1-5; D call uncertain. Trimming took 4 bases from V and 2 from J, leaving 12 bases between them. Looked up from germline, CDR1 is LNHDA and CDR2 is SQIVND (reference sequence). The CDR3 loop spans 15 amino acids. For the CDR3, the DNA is TGTGCCAGTAGTACCCTCGGGGATGGCAATCAGCCCCAGCATTTT. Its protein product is CASSTLGDGNQPQHF.

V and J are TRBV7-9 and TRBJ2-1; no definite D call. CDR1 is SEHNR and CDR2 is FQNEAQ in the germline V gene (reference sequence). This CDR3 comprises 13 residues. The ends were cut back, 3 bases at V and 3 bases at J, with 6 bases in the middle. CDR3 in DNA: TGTGCCAGCAGCTTCGCGAGCTACAATGAGCAGTTCTTC. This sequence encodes CASSFASYNEQFF.

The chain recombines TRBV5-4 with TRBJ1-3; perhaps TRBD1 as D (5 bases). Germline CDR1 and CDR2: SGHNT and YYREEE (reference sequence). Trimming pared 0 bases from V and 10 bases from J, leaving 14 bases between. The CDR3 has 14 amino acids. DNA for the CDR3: TGTGCCAGCAGCTTGGATGCTAAGGGGCCGACCATATATTTT. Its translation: CASSLDAKGPTIYF.

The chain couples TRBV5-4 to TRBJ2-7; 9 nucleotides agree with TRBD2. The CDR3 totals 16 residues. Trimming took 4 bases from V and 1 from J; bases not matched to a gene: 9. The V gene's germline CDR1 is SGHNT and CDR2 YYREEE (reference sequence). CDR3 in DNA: TGTGCCAGCAGCATGCTCGCTAGCGGGATTTCCTACGAGCAGTACTTC. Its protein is CASSMLASGISYEQYF.

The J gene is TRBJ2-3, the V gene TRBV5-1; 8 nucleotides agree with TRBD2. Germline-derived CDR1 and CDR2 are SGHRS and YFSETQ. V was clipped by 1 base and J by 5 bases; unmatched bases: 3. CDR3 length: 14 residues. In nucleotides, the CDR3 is TGCGCCAGCAGCTTGTCGGCGGGAGGAGATACGCAGTATTTT. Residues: CASSLSAGGDTQYF.

CDR3 nucleotide sequence: TGTGCCAGCAGCAAAAGCGGGGCACCAGGCACAGATACGCAGTATTTT. It is translated as CASSKSGAPGTDTQYF. The chain is built from TRBV7-9 and TRBJ2-3; 7 bases match TRBD2. The CDR3 consists of 16 residues. Unmatched junction bases numbered 9, after V lost 5 bases and J lost 1 base. Germline values: CDR1 SEHNR, CDR2 FQNEAQ (reference sequence). Full variable domain (rest looked up from reference TRBV7-9 and TRBJ2-3): DTGVSQNPRHKITKRGQNVTFRCDPISEHNRLYWYRQTLGQGPEFLTYFQNEAQLEKSRLLSDRFSAERPKGSFSTLEIQRTEQGDSAMYLCASSKSGAPGTDTQYFGPGTRLTVL.

The CDR3 here is CASSDWTSGPGQYF. In DNA form, the CDR3 reads TGTGCCAGCAGCGATTGGACTAGCGGGCCCGGGCAGTACTTC. This chain links TRBV7-2 with TRBJ2-7; 11 bases agree with TRBD2. The CDR3 has 14 residues. CDR1 is SGHTA, CDR2 FQGNSA, per germline. J gave up 9 bases and V 5 bases, and 9 bases lay outside the gene matches.

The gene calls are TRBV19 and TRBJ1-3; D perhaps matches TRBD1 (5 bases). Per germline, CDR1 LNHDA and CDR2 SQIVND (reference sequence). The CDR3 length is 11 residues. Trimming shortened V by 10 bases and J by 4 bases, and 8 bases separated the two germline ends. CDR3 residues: CATGFGNTIYF. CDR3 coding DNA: TGTGCCACAGGGTTCGGAAACACCATATATTTT.

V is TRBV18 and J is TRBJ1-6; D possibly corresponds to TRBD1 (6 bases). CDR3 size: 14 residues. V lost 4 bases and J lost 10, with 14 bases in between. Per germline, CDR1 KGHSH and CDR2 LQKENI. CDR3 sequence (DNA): TGTGCCAGCTCACAGTCAGGGGAGTCCTCACCCCTCCACTTT. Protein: CASSQSGESSPLHF.

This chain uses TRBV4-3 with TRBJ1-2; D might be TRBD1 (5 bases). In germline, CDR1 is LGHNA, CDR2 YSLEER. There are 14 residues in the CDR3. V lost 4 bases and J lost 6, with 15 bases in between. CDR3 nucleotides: TGCGCCAGCAGCCGGATCACAGGACCCCATGGCTACACCTTC. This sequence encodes CASSRITGPHGYTF.

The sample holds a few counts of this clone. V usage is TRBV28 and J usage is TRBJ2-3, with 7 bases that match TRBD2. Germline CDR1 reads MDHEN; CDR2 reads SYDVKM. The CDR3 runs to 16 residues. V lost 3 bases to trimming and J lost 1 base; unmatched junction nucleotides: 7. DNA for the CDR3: TGTGCCAGCAGTTTCCGGGAGGTCTTCCGCACAGATACGCAGTATTTT. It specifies CASSFREVFRTDTQYF.

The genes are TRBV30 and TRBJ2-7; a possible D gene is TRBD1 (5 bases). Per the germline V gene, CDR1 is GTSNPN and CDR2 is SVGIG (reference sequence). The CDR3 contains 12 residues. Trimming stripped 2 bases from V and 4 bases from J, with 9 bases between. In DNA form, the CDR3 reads TGTGCCTGGAGTAGTACAGGTTACGAGCAGTACTTC. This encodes CAWSSTGYEQYF.

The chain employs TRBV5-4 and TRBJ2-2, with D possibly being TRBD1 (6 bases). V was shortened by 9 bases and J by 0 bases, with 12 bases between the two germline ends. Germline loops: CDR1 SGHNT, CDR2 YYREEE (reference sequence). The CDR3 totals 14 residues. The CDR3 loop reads CAIQQGTNTGELFF. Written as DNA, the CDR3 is TGTGCCATCCAACAGGGAACGAACACCGGGGAGCTGTTTTTT. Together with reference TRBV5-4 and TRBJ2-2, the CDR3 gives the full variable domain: ETGVTQSPTHLIKTRGQQVTLRCSSQSGHNTVSWYQQALGQGPQFIFQYYREEENGRGNFPPRFSGLQFPNYSSELNVNALELDDSALYLCAIQQGTNTGELFFGEGSRLTVL.

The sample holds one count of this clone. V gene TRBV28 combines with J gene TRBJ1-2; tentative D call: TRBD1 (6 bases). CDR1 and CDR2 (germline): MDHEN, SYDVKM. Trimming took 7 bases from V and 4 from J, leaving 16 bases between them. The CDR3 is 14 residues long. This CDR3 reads CASTLGGGGYGYTF. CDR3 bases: TGTGCCAGCACCCTTGGGGGAGGGGGCTATGGCTACACCTTC.

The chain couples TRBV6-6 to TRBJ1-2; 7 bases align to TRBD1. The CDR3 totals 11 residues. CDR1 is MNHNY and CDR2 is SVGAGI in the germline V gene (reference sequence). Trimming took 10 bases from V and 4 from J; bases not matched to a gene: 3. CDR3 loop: CAIRQGYGYTF. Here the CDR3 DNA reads TGTGCCATCAGACAGGGCTATGGCTACACCTTC.